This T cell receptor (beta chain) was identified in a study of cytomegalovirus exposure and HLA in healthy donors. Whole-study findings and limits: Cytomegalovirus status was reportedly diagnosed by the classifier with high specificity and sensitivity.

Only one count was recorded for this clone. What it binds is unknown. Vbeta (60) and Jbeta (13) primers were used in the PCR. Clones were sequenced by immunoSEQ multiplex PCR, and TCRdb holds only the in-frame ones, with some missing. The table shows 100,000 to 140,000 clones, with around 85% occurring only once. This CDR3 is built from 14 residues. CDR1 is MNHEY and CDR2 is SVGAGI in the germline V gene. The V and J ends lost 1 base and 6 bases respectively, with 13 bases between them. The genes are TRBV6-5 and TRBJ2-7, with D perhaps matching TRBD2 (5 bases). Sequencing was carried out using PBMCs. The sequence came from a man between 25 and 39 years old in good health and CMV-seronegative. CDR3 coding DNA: TGTGCCAGCAGTTACTTACTAGGGCCTTTCGAGCAGTACTTC. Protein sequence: CASSYLLGPFEQYF.